Presented here are 22 T cell receptor beta chains from one specimen sequenced in a study of T cells in Graves' hyperthyroidism and ophthalmopathy. TCR beta CDR3 sequences were amplified from RNA transcripts. The TCR CDR3 was amplified in a first-round RT-PCR using the HTBI primer set. TCRdb reanalysed the multiplex PCR reads using MiXCR and keeps one entry per CDR3 protein. The profile shows roughly 380,000 distinct CDR3 sequences, about 14% of them singletons. Sequences were obtained from blood. The receptor source for this set is a woman aged 55-70 years with Graves' hyperthyroidism.

This clonotype has ten or more counts. The chain is built from TRBV24-1 and TRBJ2-1; D gene uncertain. Germline-derived CDR1 and CDR2 are KGHDR and SFDVKD. The CDR3 runs 15 residues. Trimming removed 3 bases at V and 4 bases at J, with 12 bases between. This chain's CDR3 is CATSDNQGMYNEQFF. CDR3 in DNA: TGTGCCACCAGTGATAATCAAGGGATGTACAATGAGCAGTTCTTC.

This clonotype was observed a handful of times. In this CDR3 the conserved last residue, phenylalanine or tryptophan, is missing, so a read error is likely. This rearrangement joins TRBV18 to TRBJ1-2; 9 bases are shared with TRBD1. Germline CDR1 reads KGHSH; CDR2 reads LQKENI. Unmatched junction bases numbered 5, after V lost 3 bases and J lost 6 bases. This CDR3 has 14 residues. As DNA, the CDR3 is TGTGCCAGCTCACCGGGACAGGGTGGGGATGGCTACACCCTC. It encodes CASSPGQGGDGYTL.

This clonotype was detected many times. The V and J genes are TRBV3-1 and TRBJ2-1, with 9 bases matching TRBD1. Germline V gene lookup returns CDR1 LGHDT and CDR2 YNNKEL (reference sequence). The ends lost 1 base at V and 3 bases at J; junction bases unmatched: 4. The CDR3 runs 16 residues. CDR3 in DNA: TGTGCCAGCAGCCAAGTCGGGACAGGGATCTACAATGAGCAGTTCTTC. Protein sequence: CASSQVGTGIYNEQFF.

The rearrangement joins TRBV19 to TRBJ2-1, with D perhaps TRBD1 or TRBD2 (6 bases each). With 2 bases removed from V and 7 bases from J, the gap between germline ends came to 15 bases. This CDR3 is built from 15 residues. Germline V lookup: CDR1 LNHDA, CDR2 SQIVND (reference sequence). CDR3 protein: CASSISSRGVNEQFF. In nucleotides, the CDR3 is TGTGCCAGTAGTATATCCTCAAGGGGGGTTAATGAGCAGTTCTTC. The whole variable domain, remainder taken from reference TRBV19 and TRBJ2-1, is DGGITQSPKYLFRKEGQNVTLSCEQNLNHDAMYWYRQDPGQGLRLIYYSQIVNDFQKGDIAEGYSVSREKKESFPLTVTSAQKNPTAFYLCASSISSRGVNEQFFGPGTRLTVL.

This clonotype came up many times. The genes are TRBV11-2 and TRBJ2-5; D gene uncertain. Trimming cost V 1 base and J 3 bases, with 12 bases left between them. There are 15 residues in the CDR3. Germline V CDR1 and CDR2: SGHAT, FQNNGV. The CDR3 DNA sequence: TGTGCCAGCAGCTTAGTAGGTGCAAGAGAAGAGACCCAGTACTTC. Protein: CASSLVGAREETQYF.

This clonotype occurred many times. This rearrangement joins TRBV2 to TRBJ1-4; D is uncertain. The V gene's germline CDR1 is SNHLY and CDR2 FYNNEI. V was trimmed by 7 bases and J by 8 bases, leaving 14 bases between them. The length of the CDR3 is 13 residues. This CDR3 reads CASTEYEGEKLFF. CDR3 in DNA: TGTGCCAGCACCGAGTATGAAGGGGAAAAACTGTTTTTT. Combining the CDR3 with reference TRBV2 and TRBJ1-4 gives the whole variable domain EPEVTQTPSHQVTQMGQEVILRCVPISNHLYFYWYRQILGQKVEFLVSFYNNEISEKSEIFDDQFSVERPDGSNFTLKIRSTKLEDSAMYFCASTEYEGEKLFFGSGTQLSVL.

At least ten counts were recorded for this clonotype. The V call is TRBV11-2, the J call TRBJ2-3; D tentatively fits TRBD1 or TRBD2 (6 bases each). CDR1 is SGHAT, CDR2 FQNNGV, per germline. This CDR3 is built from 16 residues. Trimming cost V 5 bases and J 0 bases, with 15 bases left between them. This CDR3 is CASSPEGGTSTDTQYF. CDR3 in DNA: TGTGCCAGCAGCCCAGAAGGGGGGACTAGCACAGATACGCAGTATTTT.

This clonotype was counted between two and nine times. The chain recombines TRBV20-1 with TRBJ1-2; no clear D gene. Trimming shortened V by 6 bases and J by 2 bases, and 13 bases separated the two germline ends. The V gene's germline CDR1 is DFQATT and CDR2 SNEGSKA (reference sequence). The CDR3 length is 13 residues. The CDR3 protein is CSARPPQNYGYTF. Written as DNA, the CDR3 is TGCAGTGCCCGCCCCCCACAGAACTATGGCTACACCTTC.

The table lists this clonotype with many counts. The chain uses TRBV24-1 and TRBJ1-1; 7 bases agree with TRBD1. The length of the CDR3 is 15 residues. J was trimmed by 1 base and V by 4 bases; bases with no gene match: 5. CDR1 KGHDR and CDR2 SFDVKD come from the germline V gene. Here the CDR3 DNA reads TGTGCCACCAGTGACCCTAACAGGGGGAACACTGAAGCTTTCTTT. Its protein product is CATSDPNRGNTEAFF.

In its sample, this clonotype was seen many times. The chain couples TRBV2 to TRBJ2-7, with 7 bases matching TRBD2. J was trimmed by 0 bases and V by 5 bases; bases with no gene match: 7. The CDR3 covers 15 residues. Looked up from germline, CDR1 is SNHLY and CDR2 is FYNNEI. In DNA form, the CDR3 reads TGTGCCAGCAGTAGGTCGGCGGGGGACTCCTACGAGCAGTACTTC. Its protein is CASSRSAGDSYEQYF.

This clonotype turned up a few times. Mismatch with germline at one junction end may stem from a read error. The chain is built from TRBV20-1 and TRBJ1-6; D ambiguous. Per germline, CDR1 DFQATT and CDR2 SNEGSKA (reference sequence). There are 13 residues in the CDR3. This CDR3 is CSARGSGNSPLHF. The DNA of the CDR3 is TGCAGTGCGAGAGGATCGGGCAATTCACCCCTCCACTTT.

In this sample, this clonotype turned up many times. V gene TRBV19 combines with J gene TRBJ2-7; a weak D match, TRBD2 (6 bases). V was trimmed by 5 bases and J by 5 bases, leaving 13 bases between them. Germline CDR1 LNHDA, CDR2 SQIVND (reference sequence). This CDR3 has 13 residues. In DNA, the CDR3 is TGTGCCAGTAGTCTGGGGGGAAGGGACGAGCAGTACTTC. Translation: CASSLGGRDEQYF.

The V call is TRBV10-3, the J call TRBJ2-1; 14 nucleotides align to TRBD2. Germline lookup yields CDR1 ENHRY and CDR2 SYGVKD. After removal of 2 bases from V and 7 bases from J, the junction contained 10 bases not matched to a gene. The CDR3 totals 18 residues. CDR3 DNA sequence: TGTGCCATCAGTGAGGGGACTAGCGGGAGCGCGGGACGGAATGAGCAGTTCTTC. Protein: CAISEGTSGSAGRNEQFF.

This clonotype was picked up a small number of times. The chain employs TRBV27 and TRBJ2-1; D gene ambiguous. The germline V and J ends were trimmed by 8 bases and 10 bases, with 18 bases remaining between them. The CDR3 is 13 residues long. Germline V gene sequence: CDR1 MNHEY, CDR2 SMNVEV (reference sequence). The DNA of the CDR3 is TGTGCCAGCGGTAACGGACGGAACCTAGAGCAGTTCTTC. Translation gives CASGNGRNLEQFF.

This clonotype appeared a few times. The V gene is TRBV4-1, the J gene TRBJ2-1, with 9 bases aligning to TRBD1. The CDR3 sequence is 16 residues long. After removal of 0 bases from V and 9 bases from J, the junction contained 9 bases not matched to a gene. The V gene's germline CDR1 is MGHRA and CDR2 YSYEKL. The CDR3 DNA reads TGCGCCAGCAGCCAAGATCCCGACAGGGGGGATCCTGAGCAGTTCTTC. Its protein product is CASSQDPDRGDPEQFF.

V gene TRBV9 combines with J gene TRBJ1-2, with a tentative D call TRBD1 (6 bases). The CDR3 sequence is 15 residues long. Per the germline V gene, CDR1 is SGDLS and CDR2 is YYNGEE. Trimming shortened V by 5 bases and J by 7 bases, and 21 bases separated the two germline ends. In DNA form, the CDR3 reads TGTGCCAGCAGAAGCTACGGGACAAACCCTTCTGGCTACACCTTC. Its translation is CASRSYGTNPSGYTF.

Note on this clonotype: Being one base from a much bigger clone, this may be a read error. This CDR3 fails to terminate in the conserved phenylalanine or tryptophan, so it likely reflects a read error. The rearrangement links TRBV2 to TRBJ2-7; D perhaps matches TRBD2 (6 bases). Germline V CDR1 and CDR2: SNHLY, FYNNEI. With 5 bases removed from V and 0 bases from J, the gap between germline ends came to 14 bases. The CDR3 totals 15 residues. The CDR3, as DNA: TGTGCCAGCAGTCTAGCGACGTCCCCCTCCTACGAGCAGTACCTC. Encoded protein: CASSLATSPSYEQYL.

This clonotype has ten or more counts. The chain combines TRBV12-3 or TRBV12-4 with TRBJ2-2; D perhaps matches TRBD2 (5 bases). Trimming took 0 bases from V and 1 from J, leaving 12 bases between them. This CDR3 has 17 amino acids. CDR3 amino acids: CASSLAGSGWNTGELFF. The CDR3 region has the DNA TGTGCCAGCAGTTTAGCGGGGTCGGGATGGAACACCGGGGAGCTGTTTTTT.

This clonotype appeared once. A read error may be the cause here, since a much bigger clone is one base away. The chain recombines TRBV12-3 or TRBV12-4 with TRBJ2-5, with 7 positions matching TRBD1. The ends lost 5 bases at V and 13 bases at J; junction bases unmatched: 7. The CDR3 runs to 11 residues. The CDR3 DNA reads TGTGCCAGCAGTGCGAGGACAGGCCCGTACTTC. As protein: CASSARTGPYF.

This clonotype was counted ten times or more. A read error may explain this, as a much larger clone is one base away. The chain recombines TRBV11-2 with TRBJ2-1; no reliable D call. Germline loops: CDR1 SGHAT, CDR2 FQNNGV. V gave up 5 bases and J gave up 4 bases, with 15 bases separating them. The CDR3 has 15 amino acids. The DNA for the CDR3 is TGTGCCAGCAGCCCTAACTCCGCTAAATACAATGAGCAGTTCTTC. Translating gives CASSPNSAKYNEQFF.

Note on this clonotype: A junction boundary mismatches the germline segment, possibly from a read error. The chain uses TRBV5-5 and TRBJ2-7; 9 bases line up with TRBD2. CDR3 size: 15 residues. Looked up from germline, CDR1 is SGHKS and CDR2 is YYEKEE (reference sequence). The CDR3 reads CASSQVAGDLYEQYF. The CDR3, as DNA: TGCGCCAGCAGCCAAGTAGCGGGAGACCTCTACGAGCAGTACTTC.

This clonotype has a count of ten or more. The chain is built from TRBV2 and TRBJ2-5; D may be TRBD1 (5 bases). The CDR3 consists of 12 residues. V dropped 5 bases and J dropped 4 bases, with 8 bases sitting between them. CDR1 is SNHLY, CDR2 FYNNEI, per germline. CDR3 sequence reads: CASSFDRETQYF. The CDR3 DNA sequence: TGTGCCAGCAGTTTTGACAGAGAGACCCAGTACTTC.